The 10 T cell receptor beta chains given below trace back to one sample, sequenced in a study of cytomegalovirus exposure and HLA in healthy donors. Profiling relied on immunoSEQ multiplex PCR, and the TCRdb table lists in-frame clones only, not all of them. The sample lists 150,000 or so clones, roughly nine tenths occurring once. The sample was PBMCs. The origin of the receptors is a man aged 18 to 29 in good health and CMV-seropositive.

The rearrangement links TRBV19 to TRBJ2-2; 7 bases are shared with TRBD1. The CDR3 runs to 12 residues. CDR1 and CDR2 from the germline V gene are LNHDA and SQIVND (reference sequence). In nucleotides, the CDR3 is TGTGCTCTACAGGGGCGCACCGGGGAGCTGTTTTTT. Protein sequence: CALQGRTGELFF.

The V call is TRBV29-1, the J call TRBJ1-2; a weak D match, TRBD1 (6 bases). This CDR3 comprises 12 residues. Germline V lookup: CDR1 SQVTM, CDR2 ANQGSEA. Trimming cost V 6 bases and J 8 bases, with 16 bases left between them. CDR3 amino acids: CSVLQGSDGYTF. CDR3 DNA sequence: TGCAGCGTGCTACAGGGAAGTGACGGCTACACCTTC.

J is TRBJ2-7 and V is TRBV11-1; 9 nucleotides align to TRBD2. After removal of 2 bases from V and 2 bases from J, the junction contained 7 bases not matched to a gene. This CDR3 spans 16 amino acids. Germline CDR1 is SGHAT and CDR2 is FQDESV (reference sequence). The DNA of the CDR3 is TGTGCCAGCAGCTTACCGGGGGCTAGCGGGACCTACGAGCAGTACTTC. Residues: CASSLPGASGTYEQYF.

This clone has just one count. V is TRBV5-6 and J is TRBJ1-4, with D possibly TRBD1 on 5 matching bases. V was cut by 5 bases and J by 8 bases, with 22 bases left in between. Germline CDR1 reads SGHDT; CDR2 reads YYEEEE. The CDR3 totals 16 residues. The CDR3 DNA sequence: TGTGCCAGCAGTCGACAGCTGGGGATTCGTGGGGAAAAACTGTTTTTT. Translated: CASSRQLGIRGEKLFF.

The chain uses TRBV14 and TRBJ2-7; 8 bases fit TRBD1. The CDR3 contains 15 residues. The V and J ends lost 4 bases and 5 bases, in that order; junction bases with no gene match: 10. Germline CDR1 reads SGHDN; CDR2 reads FVKESK. CDR3 DNA sequence: TGTGCCAGCAGCCGAACGACAGGGGTTTTCGACGAGCAGTACTTC. This codes for CASSRTTGVFDEQYF.

This clone was counted between two and nine times. V is TRBV5-1 and J is TRBJ1-5, with D maybe TRBD1 (5 bases). The CDR3 spans 13 residues. Germline V gene lookup returns CDR1 SGHRS and CDR2 YFSETQ. V lost 4 bases and J 5 bases, leaving 10 bases between the germline ends. CDR3 nucleotides: TGCGCCAGCAGCCCTGGGGCGGATCAGCCCCAGCATTTT. As protein: CASSPGADQPQHF.

The gene calls are TRBV5-1 and TRBJ2-2; a possible D gene is TRBD2 (5 bases). Germline V CDR1 and CDR2: SGHRS, YFSETQ. The CDR3 consists of 14 residues. V lost 5 bases, J lost 1 base, and 9 bases lay in between. The CDR3 DNA reads TGCGCCAGCAGTAGCGCGAAGAACACCGGGGAGCTGTTTTTT. Translation: CASSSAKNTGELFF.

The chain joins TRBV11-1 to TRBJ2-7; 8 positions agree with TRBD2. The V and J ends lost 3 bases and 2 bases, in that order; junction bases with no gene match: 3. The CDR3 extends over 14 amino acids. Looked up from germline, CDR1 is SGHAT and CDR2 is FQDESV (reference sequence). The CDR3 DNA reads TGTGCCAGCAGCTTCGTTAGCGGGGCCTACGAGCAGTACTTC. It translates to CASSFVSGAYEQYF.

The chain links TRBV29-1 to TRBJ2-3, with 10 positions matching TRBD2. The junction had 1 base not matched to a gene; V was cut back by 4 bases and J by 0 bases. The CDR3 loop spans 14 amino acids. CDR1 and CDR2 from the germline V gene are SQVTM and ANQGSEA. The CDR3 region has the DNA TGCAGCGTTGGGGGACTAGCGAGCACAGATACGCAGTATTTT. This translates into CSVGGLASTDTQYF.

This clone was seen more than once but under ten times. V and J are TRBV12-5 and TRBJ1-5, with D possibly being TRBD1 (5 bases). The V end lost 6 bases, the J end lost 4 bases, and 16 bases lay between the germline ends. In germline, CDR1 is LGHNT, CDR2 FRNRAP. This CDR3 contains 15 residues. The CDR3 bases are TGTGCTAGTGGCCCTCCAGGGTTCCGTAATCAGCCCCAGCATTTT. Translated, it gives CASGPPGFRNQPQHF.